This is a list of T cell receptor beta chains from one sample in a study of blood T cells in healthy people across ages. Via MiXCR, TCRdb re-called the 5' RACE reads, giving one row per CDR3 protein. The table records 650,000 to 700,000 distinct CDR3 sequences, approximately 29% of them present only once. The sample consisted of blood. Receptor source: a woman older than 75 in good health. The CDR3 runs from the conserved cysteine through the conserved F or W. The D gene is left open where the match is weak. Expanded clones are given a class, and other clones once, few, many or no size at all.

cdr3_nt: TGCAGTGCCTCGGGAGGATTCGTCAATGAGCAGTACTTC; cdr3_aa: CSASGGFVNEQYF; d_call: TRBD2; j_call: TRBJ2-5; v_call: TRBV20-1; clone_size: NA
cdr3_nt: TGTGCCAGCACTTATACCGGGACAGTCTATGGCTACACCTTC; cdr3_aa: CASTYTGTVYGYTF; d_call: TRBD1; j_call: TRBJ1-2; v_call: TRBV6-1; clone_size: many
cdr3_nt: TGTGCCAGCAGCCCAAGAGGGCGGGGGGGTTACAATGAGCAGTTCTTC; cdr3_aa: CASSPRGRGGYNEQFF; d_call: TRBD2; j_call: TRBJ2-1; v_call: TRBV9; clone_size: many
cdr3_nt: TGTGCCAGCACCCGGGGATTAACAGGAGATGGCTACACCTTC; cdr3_aa: CASTRGLTGDGYTF; d_call: NA; j_call: TRBJ1-2; v_call: TRBV13; clone_size: NA
cdr3_nt: TGCAGTGCCGGGTGGGGCGGGATAGAGACCCAGTACTTC; cdr3_aa: CSAGWGGIETQYF; d_call: NA; j_call: TRBJ2-5; v_call: TRBV20-1; clone_size: NA
cdr3_nt: TGTGCCAGCTCACCACGGGAGGACAGGACTGAAGCTTTCTTT; cdr3_aa: CASSPREDRTEAFF; d_call: TRBD1; j_call: TRBJ1-1; v_call: TRBV18; clone_size: few
cdr3_nt: TGTACCAGCAGCTCCTCGGAGATGAGGTACTCTGGGGCCAACGTCCTGACTTTC; cdr3_aa: CTSSSSEMRYSGANVLTF; d_call: NA; j_call: TRBJ2-6; v_call: TRBV7-2; clone_size: few
cdr3_nt: TGTGCCAGCACCCAGACAGGAATCCATGGCTACACCTTC; cdr3_aa: CASTQTGIHGYTF; d_call: NA; j_call: TRBJ1-2; v_call: TRBV5-6; clone_size: many
cdr3_nt: TGTGCCAGCAGCCAAGATCCTAGTGCCCTGTTTTTT; cdr3_aa: CASSQDPSALFF; d_call: NA; j_call: TRBJ2-2; v_call: TRBV3-1; clone_size: NA
cdr3_nt: TGTGCCATCAGTGAGTCCGGGGCAGACTACGAGCAGTACTTC; cdr3_aa: CAISESGADYEQYF; d_call: NA; j_call: TRBJ2-7; v_call: TRBV10-3; clone_size: many
cdr3_nt: TGTGCCAGCAACGACCGGGGGGGCGCGGAGACCCAGTACTTC; cdr3_aa: CASNDRGGAETQYF; d_call: TRBD2; j_call: TRBJ2-5; v_call: TRBV6-2/TRBV6-3; clone_size: many
cdr3_nt: TGTGCCAGCAGCCATCCCGGGGGAATGAACACTGAAGCTTTCTTT; cdr3_aa: CASSHPGGMNTEAFF; d_call: NA; j_call: TRBJ1-1; v_call: TRBV3-1; clone_size: many
cdr3_nt: TGTGCCGGCACCCCCTTTGACGACACTGAAGCTTTCTTT; cdr3_aa: CAGTPFDDTEAFF; d_call: NA; j_call: TRBJ1-1; v_call: TRBV7-9; clone_size: NA
cdr3_nt: TGCAGCGTTGGCGACAGGAGTAATGGCTACACCTTC; cdr3_aa: CSVGDRSNGYTF; d_call: NA; j_call: TRBJ1-2; v_call: TRBV29-1; clone_size: many
cdr3_nt: TGTGCCAGCTCACAAGACAGGGGGGATAATTCACCCCTCCACTTT; cdr3_aa: CASSQDRGDNSPLHF; d_call: TRBD1; j_call: TRBJ1-6; v_call: TRBV18; clone_size: many
cdr3_nt: TGTGCCAGCAGTGCGGAGATCGAAGAGACCCAGTACTTC; cdr3_aa: CASSAEIEETQYF; d_call: NA; j_call: TRBJ2-5; v_call: TRBV2; clone_size: NA
cdr3_nt: TGCGCCAGCAGCACCGGACAGAGCACAGATACGCAGTATTTT; cdr3_aa: CASSTGQSTDTQYF; d_call: NA; j_call: TRBJ2-3; v_call: TRBV5-1; clone_size: NA
cdr3_nt: TGTGCCAGCAGCGGAAACAGGGGGCACCAGCCCCAGCATTTT; cdr3_aa: CASSGNRGHQPQHF; d_call: TRBD1; j_call: TRBJ1-5; v_call: TRBV28; clone_size: NA
cdr3_nt: TGTGCCAGCAGCTTCGGGACGGCAGGAAGGGGCACTGAAGCTTTCTTT; cdr3_aa: CASSFGTAGRGTEAFF; d_call: NA; j_call: TRBJ1-1; v_call: TRBV9; clone_size: many
cdr3_nt: TGTGCCAGCAGCGCCCAGACTCTAGCTAACTATGGCTACACCTTC; cdr3_aa: CASSAQTLANYGYTF; d_call: NA; j_call: TRBJ1-2; v_call: TRBV7-6; clone_size: few
cdr3_nt: TGTGCCAGCAGTTACTCGACACAGGTGGCTGAAGCTTTCTTT; cdr3_aa: CASSYSTQVAEAFF; d_call: NA; j_call: TRBJ1-1; v_call: TRBV6-2/TRBV6-3; clone_size: few
cdr3_nt: TGTGCCAGCAGCCGCGGGACTAGCGGGGCCGGGGATTACAATGAGCAGTTCTTC; cdr3_aa: CASSRGTSGAGDYNEQFF; d_call: TRBD2; j_call: TRBJ2-1; v_call: TRBV3-1; clone_size: many
cdr3_nt: TGTGCCAGCAGCTTCCGACGGGGACAGCGCGAGGGGAAACGCACAGATACGCAGTATTTT; cdr3_aa: CASSFRRGQREGKRTDTQYF; d_call: TRBD1; j_call: TRBJ2-3; v_call: TRBV11-1; clone_size: many
cdr3_nt: TGTGCCAGCAGCTTACGGTCAGGGGGACTAGCGGGGGTCTACGAGCAGTACTTC; cdr3_aa: CASSLRSGGLAGVYEQYF; d_call: TRBD2; j_call: TRBJ2-7; v_call: TRBV11-3; clone_size: many
cdr3_nt: TGCGCCAGCAGGTCGGGGGACAGGGGGTACAATGAGCAGTTCTTC; cdr3_aa: CASRSGDRGYNEQFF; d_call: TRBD1; j_call: TRBJ2-1; v_call: TRBV5-1; clone_size: NA
cdr3_nt: TGTGCCAGCAGCTCCCTGACAGGGCTCACTGAAGCTTTCTTT; cdr3_aa: CASSSLTGLTEAFF; d_call: TRBD1; j_call: TRBJ1-1; v_call: TRBV5-4; clone_size: few
cdr3_nt: TGTGCCACCTGGACAGTAGATAGCAATCAGCCCCAGCATTTT; cdr3_aa: CATWTVDSNQPQHF; d_call: NA; j_call: TRBJ1-5; v_call: TRBV25-1; clone_size: few
cdr3_nt: TGTGCCAGCAGCTTCGGACAGGGAGAACAGCCCCAGCATTTT; cdr3_aa: CASSFGQGEQPQHF; d_call: TRBD1; j_call: TRBJ1-5; v_call: TRBV7-9; clone_size: NA
cdr3_nt: TGCAGTGCTAGAGATCAACGGAGCCTCCAAGAGACCCAGTACTTC; cdr3_aa: CSARDQRSLQETQYF; d_call: NA; j_call: TRBJ2-5; v_call: TRBV20-1; clone_size: few
cdr3_nt: TGCGCCAGCAGCCAAGTCTTGGGAGGAACTGAAGCTTTCTTT; cdr3_aa: CASSQVLGGTEAFF; d_call: NA; j_call: TRBJ1-1; v_call: TRBV4-3; clone_size: many
cdr3_nt: TGCAGTGGGACGAACCAAGAGACCCAGTACTTC; cdr3_aa: CSGTNQETQYF; d_call: NA; j_call: TRBJ2-5; v_call: TRBV20-1; clone_size: many
cdr3_nt: TGTGCCAGCAGTGAAGCGGGGGGGGGCAATCAGCCCCAGCATTTT; cdr3_aa: CASSEAGGGNQPQHF; d_call: NA; j_call: TRBJ1-5; v_call: TRBV6-1; clone_size: many
cdr3_nt: TGCGCCAGCAGCCCCGGGACAGGGCGCGGGGAAGAGACCCAGTACTTC; cdr3_aa: CASSPGTGRGEETQYF; d_call: TRBD1; j_call: TRBJ2-5; v_call: TRBV5-1; clone_size: many
cdr3_nt: TGCGCCAGCAGCCAAGTTAGTCTCCGATACACAGATACGCAGTATTTT; cdr3_aa: CASSQVSLRYTDTQYF; d_call: NA; j_call: TRBJ2-3; v_call: TRBV4-1; clone_size: many
cdr3_nt: TGTGCCAGTAGTATCGGTGGAGGGGCTAGACGCGAGCAGTACTTC; cdr3_aa: CASSIGGGARREQYF; d_call: NA; j_call: TRBJ2-7; v_call: TRBV19; clone_size: NA
cdr3_nt: TGTGCCAGCAGCCAAGAGATAGGGCAGATGAATAACTATGGCTACACCTTC; cdr3_aa: CASSQEIGQMNNYGYTF; d_call: NA; j_call: TRBJ1-2; v_call: TRBV4-2; clone_size: many
cdr3_nt: TGCGCCAGCAGCATGCGGACCGGGCCTGAAGCTTTCTTT; cdr3_aa: CASSMRTGPEAFF; d_call: NA; j_call: TRBJ1-1; v_call: TRBV5-1; clone_size: NA
cdr3_nt: TGTGCCAGCAGCATAGACACCCGTAATTCACCCCTCCACTTT; cdr3_aa: CASSIDTRNSPLHF; d_call: NA; j_call: TRBJ1-6; v_call: TRBV9; clone_size: NA
cdr3_nt: TGTGCCAGCAGTTTACTTCGAGGGAGCAATCAGCCCCAGCATTTT; cdr3_aa: CASSLLRGSNQPQHF; d_call: NA; j_call: TRBJ1-5; v_call: TRBV12-3/TRBV12-4; clone_size: many
cdr3_nt: TGTGCCAGCAGCCTCTCGACAGGCGATTCTTATTCACCCCTCCACTTT; cdr3_aa: CASSLSTGDSYSPLHF; d_call: NA; j_call: TRBJ1-6; v_call: TRBV4-2; clone_size: once
cdr3_nt: TGCAGTGCTACACCGGGGGGGAATGACTACGAGCAGTACTTC; cdr3_aa: CSATPGGNDYEQYF; d_call: TRBD2; j_call: TRBJ2-7; v_call: TRBV20-1; clone_size: many
cdr3_nt: TGCGCCAGCAGCCAAGGAGGCAGGGAGGATCAGCCCCGGCATTTT; cdr3_aa: CASSQGGREDQPRHF; d_call: NA; j_call: TRBJ1-5; v_call: TRBV4-1; clone_size: NA
cdr3_nt: TGTGCCAGCAGCTCGGGACAGAGCACAGATACGCAGTATTTT; cdr3_aa: CASSSGQSTDTQYF; d_call: TRBD1; j_call: TRBJ2-3; v_call: TRBV5-1; clone_size: many
cdr3_nt: TGTGCCAGCAGTCCCACAGGGAAGGATACGCAGTATTTT; cdr3_aa: CASSPTGKDTQYF; d_call: NA; j_call: TRBJ2-3; v_call: TRBV6-2/TRBV6-3; clone_size: many